This T cell receptor (beta chain) appears in the sequencing data of a study of blood T cell repertoires in COVID-19. Germline lookup yields CDR1 LNHNV and CDR2 YYDKDF (reference sequence). Trimming at V came to 4 bases and at J to 6 bases, leaving 2 bases not matched to a gene. The CDR3 has 13 amino acids. The count of this clone is one. In the authors' workflow: For nucleated cells, counts were estimated from reference gene primer amplification. Assay used: immunoSEQ multiplex PCR; TCRdb lists only in-frame clones, some missing. V and J calls plus clone size are reproduced from that table; the DNA served to infer D and trimming. Of 210,000 or so clones in the sample, 84% were seen once.

This chain links TRBV15 with TRBJ1-5, with TRBD1 matching 8 bases. The TCR was taken from a woman between 45 and 60 years old with active or convalescent COVID-19. The source material was peripheral blood. The CDR3 DNA follows: TGTGCCACCAGCACCAGGGGGCCTCAGCCCCAGCATTTT. Encoded protein: CATSTRGPQPQHF.